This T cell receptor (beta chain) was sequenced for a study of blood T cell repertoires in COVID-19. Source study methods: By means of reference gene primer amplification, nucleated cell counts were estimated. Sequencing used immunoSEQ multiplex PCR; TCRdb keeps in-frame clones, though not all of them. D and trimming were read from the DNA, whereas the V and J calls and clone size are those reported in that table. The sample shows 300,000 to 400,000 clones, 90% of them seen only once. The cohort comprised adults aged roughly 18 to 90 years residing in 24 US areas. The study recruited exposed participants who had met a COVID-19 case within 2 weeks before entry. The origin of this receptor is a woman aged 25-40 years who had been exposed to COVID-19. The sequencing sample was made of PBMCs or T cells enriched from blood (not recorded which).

The CDR3 coding sequence is TGTGCCAGCAGCTTGGTAAGCACCGCCTACGAGCAGTACTTC. This gives the protein CASSLVSTAYEQYF. The rearrangement links TRBV5-6 to TRBJ2-7; D is ambiguous. Trimming stripped 0 bases from V and 2 bases from J, with 9 bases between. The CDR3 sequence is 14 residues long. Germline V gives CDR1 SGHDT, CDR2 YYEEEE.